The 16 T cell receptor beta chains below were found in one sample sequenced in a study of blood T cell repertoires in COVID-19. Sequenced by immunoSEQ multiplex PCR; TCRdb stores in-frame clones only, minus some. Of more than 200,000 clones in the sample, about nine tenths were seen once. The sample consisted of PBMCs or T cells enriched from blood (not recorded which). The receptors derive from a woman aged 25-40 years with acute COVID-19.

The rearrangement joins TRBV10-1 to TRBJ2-1; TRBD2 aligns across 9 bases. Unmatched junction bases numbered 9, after V lost 5 bases and J lost 4 bases. This CDR3 comprises 16 residues. The germline CDR1 and CDR2 sequences are WNHNN and SYGVQD (reference sequence). CDR3 amino acids: CASSSSLSGGYNEQFF. DNA for the CDR3: TGCGCCAGCAGTTCTTCCTTGAGCGGGGGGTACAATGAGCAGTTCTTC.

The chain recombines TRBV9 with TRBJ2-1; the D is unclear. The CDR3 sequence is 12 residues long. CDR1 and CDR2 from the germline V gene are SGDLS and YYNGEE. The V gene lost 3 bases and the J gene lost 6 bases, with 7 bases spanning the gap. In DNA form, the CDR3 reads TGTGCCAGCAGCGCCGTTCGCAATGAGCAGTTCTTC. Its translation: CASSAVRNEQFF.

This chain connects TRBV7-8 to TRBJ2-2; D perhaps matches TRBD1 (6 bases). Trimming took off 5 bases at V and 6 bases at J, with 13 bases between the two ends. Germline lookup yields CDR1 SGHVS and CDR2 FQNEAQ. There are 14 residues in the CDR3. CDR3 DNA: TGTGCCAGCAGCCCTCGGACAGTCGCCGGGGAGCTGTTTTTT. It is translated as CASSPRTVAGELFF.

V usage is TRBV5-1 and J usage is TRBJ1-2; unclear D gene. V dropped 1 base and J dropped 6 bases, with 10 bases sitting between them. Germline CDR1 SGHRS, CDR2 YFSETQ. The CDR3 contains 13 residues. Here the CDR3 DNA reads TGCGCCAGCAGCTTGATCCACGGGAATGGCTACACCTTC. The encoded protein is CASSLIHGNGYTF.

Only one count was recorded for this clone. The V call is TRBV28, the J call TRBJ2-6, with TRBD2 identical over 8 bases. Germline V lookup: CDR1 MDHEN, CDR2 SYDVKM. The CDR3 is 15 amino acids. The junction had 3 bases not matched to a gene; V was cut back by 6 bases and J by 2 bases. The CDR3 bases are TGTGCCAGCAGCCGGGAGGGGGCTGGGGCCAACGTCCTGACTTTC. Its translation: CASSREGAGANVLTF.

The chain uses TRBV11-2 and TRBJ1-1; D remains unclear. Germline CDR1 SGHAT, CDR2 FQNNGV. Trimming removed 3 bases at V and 1 base at J, with 9 bases between. CDR3 size: 14 residues. CDR3 in amino acids: CASSFVAGNTEAFF. The DNA of the CDR3 is TGTGCCAGCAGCTTTGTGGCAGGGAACACTGAAGCTTTCTTT.

CDR3 coding DNA: TGCGCCAGCAGCCAAGTGAGGACAAATTCACCCCTCCACTTT. Protein: CASSQVRTNSPLHF. J is TRBJ1-6 and V is TRBV4-3; a weak D match, TRBD1 (5 bases). V lost 1 base and J 7 bases, leaving 8 bases between the germline ends. In germline, CDR1 is LGHNA, CDR2 YSLEER. The CDR3 is 14 amino acids.

J is TRBJ2-1 and V is TRBV10-1; 9 nucleotides match TRBD1. V lost 5 bases to trimming and J lost 4 bases; unmatched junction nucleotides: 3. Germline loops: CDR1 WNHNN, CDR2 SYGVQD (reference sequence). This CDR3 contains 14 residues. CDR3 DNA sequence: TGCGCCAGCAGTAAGGACAGGGGATACAATGAGCAGTTCTTC. This codes for CASSKDRGYNEQFF.

The chain employs TRBV6-2 or TRBV6-3 and TRBJ2-7; TRBD2 agrees at 13 bases. Germline CDR1 reads MNHEY; CDR2 reads SVGEGT. This CDR3 is 14 amino acids long. Trimming cost V 6 bases and J 7 bases; bases outside gene matches: 6. CDR3 sequence (DNA): TGTGCCAGCAGCCGGACTAGCGGGAGTGATGAGCAGTACTTC. It is translated as CASSRTSGSDEQYF.

V and J are TRBV4-1 and TRBJ1-5; 8 nucleotides align to TRBD1. From germline, CDR1 is MGHRA and CDR2 YSYEKL. CDR3 length: 16 residues. V lost 3 bases to trimming and J lost 2 bases; unmatched junction nucleotides: 6. CDR3 protein: CASSHGQGIGNQPQHF. The CDR3 DNA sequence: TGCGCCAGCAGCCACGGACAGGGTATCGGCAATCAGCCCCAGCATTTT.

This clone was found once. J is TRBJ1-1 and V is TRBV19, with D possibly being TRBD1 (6 bases). The germline V gene has CDR1 LNHDA and CDR2 SQIVND (reference sequence). V lost 3 bases to trimming and J lost 1 base, with 15 bases between them. The CDR3 is 16 amino acids. The CDR3 region has the DNA TGTGCCAGTAGTATGTGGGGGCAGGCCGGGAACACTGAAGCTTTCTTT. It is translated as CASSMWGQAGNTEAFF.

The gene calls are TRBV19 and TRBJ2-5; D remains unclear. V gave up 6 bases and J gave up 4 bases, with 15 bases separating them. This CDR3 spans 14 amino acids. The germline CDR1 and CDR2 sequences are LNHDA and SQIVND (reference sequence). CDR3 loop: CASSPHREPETQYF. DNA of the CDR3: TGTGCCAGTAGCCCTCATAGAGAGCCAGAGACCCAGTACTTC.

The rearrangement uses TRBV9 and TRBJ1-6, with 7 positions matching TRBD1. Germline values: CDR1 SGDLS, CDR2 YYNGEE. V trimming: 4 bases; J trimming: 5 bases; junction bases outside the gene matches: 6. This CDR3 spans 15 amino acids. This CDR3 reads CASSFGTGDNSPLHF. Written as DNA, the CDR3 is TGTGCCAGCAGCTTCGGTACAGGGGATAATTCACCCCTCCACTTT.

The rearrangement joins TRBV19 to TRBJ2-3, with D unresolved. This CDR3 contains 14 residues. Germline-derived CDR1 and CDR2 are LNHDA and SQIVND (reference sequence). Trimming took off 3 bases at V and 2 bases at J, with 9 bases between the two ends. CDR3 sequence (DNA): TGTGCCAGTAGTATCAGGCAGTTCACAGATACGCAGTATTTT. It yields the protein CASSIRQFTDTQYF.

CDR3 region: CASSPTTGNNQPQHF. The CDR3 nucleotides read TGTGCCAGCAGTCCGACGACAGGGAACAATCAGCCCCAGCATTTT. V usage is TRBV6-5 and J usage is TRBJ1-5; TRBD1 matches at 7 bases. The CDR3 covers 15 residues. With 5 bases clipped from V and 3 bases from J, the junction kept 7 bases outside the gene matches. Germline V gene data show CDR1 as MNHEY and CDR2 as SVGAGI.

This clone has just one count. This chain uses TRBV28 with TRBJ2-1; the D gene is possibly TRBD1 (5 bases). The length of the CDR3 is 15 residues. Germline V gene sequence: CDR1 MDHEN, CDR2 SYDVKM. V lost 3 bases to trimming and J lost 7 bases, with 16 bases between them. CDR3 bases: TGTGCCAGCAGTTTGAATGGGCAGGGTAGAAATGAGCAGTTCTTC. Its translation: CASSLNGQGRNEQFF.